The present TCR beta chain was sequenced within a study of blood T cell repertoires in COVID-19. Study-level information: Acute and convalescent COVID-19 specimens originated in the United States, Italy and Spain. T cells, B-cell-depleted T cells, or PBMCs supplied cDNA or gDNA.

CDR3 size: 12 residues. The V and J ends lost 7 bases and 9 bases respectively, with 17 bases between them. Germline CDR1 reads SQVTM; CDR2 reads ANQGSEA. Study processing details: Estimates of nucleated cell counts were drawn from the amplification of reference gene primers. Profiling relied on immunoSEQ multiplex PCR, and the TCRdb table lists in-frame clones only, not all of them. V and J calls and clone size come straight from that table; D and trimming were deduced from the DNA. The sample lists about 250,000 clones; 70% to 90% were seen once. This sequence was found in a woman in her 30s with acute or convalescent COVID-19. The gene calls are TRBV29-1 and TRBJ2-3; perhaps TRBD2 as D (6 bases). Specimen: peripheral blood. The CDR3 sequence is CSERPGVETQYF. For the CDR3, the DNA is TGCAGCGAACGACCGGGAGTAGAGACGCAGTATTTT.